This T cell receptor (beta chain) was captured by sequencing in a study of CD8 T cells in ankylosing spondylitis. Notes on the study in general: Clones tied to disease were said to be significantly enriched in matched ankylosing spondylitis synovial fluid. For ankylosing spondylitis blood, a TCR beta motif of several highly homologous variants appeared characteristic. Prior literature has documented some motif variants in synovial fluid and blood from reactive arthritis.

Germline-derived CDR1 and CDR2 are SQVTM and ANQGSEA. The CDR3 has 10 residues. Trimming shortened V by 7 bases and J by 4 bases, and 7 bases separated the two germline ends. This clonotype was seen many times. Its cognate antigen is unknown. Researchers built TCR beta libraries using quantitative 5'-RACE with molecular barcodes. TCRdb fed the 5' RACE reads into MiXCR, producing one record per CDR3 protein. The top ten hold under 55% of the sample, which has 200,000 to 250,000 distinct CDR3 sequences, around 20% seen once. The chain has TRBV29-1 and TRBJ1-1, with D hard to call. Sequenced material: blood, either unsorted or a sorted T cell fraction (not recorded which). The sequence came from a male donor with ankylosing spondylitis. The CDR3 here is CSAIGTEAFF. The CDR3 nucleotides are TGCAGCGCTATAGGCACTGAAGCTTTCTTT.